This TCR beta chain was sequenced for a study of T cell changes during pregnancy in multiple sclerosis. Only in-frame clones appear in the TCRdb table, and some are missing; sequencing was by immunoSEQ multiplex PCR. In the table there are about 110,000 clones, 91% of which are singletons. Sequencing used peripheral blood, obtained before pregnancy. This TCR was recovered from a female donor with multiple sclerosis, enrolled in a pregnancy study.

The DNA of the CDR3 is TGTGCCACCACGGAGGGAGGTACTGAAGCTTTCTTT. This translates into CATTEGGTEAFF. This chain joins TRBV15 and TRBJ1-1; D remains ambiguous. There are 12 residues in the CDR3. The ends were cut back, 7 bases at V and 5 bases at J, with 11 bases in the middle. The germline V gene encodes CDR1 LNHNV and CDR2 YYDKDF (reference sequence).